The rows below give T cell receptor beta chains drawn from one sample of a study of response to subunit inactivated influenza vaccine. TCRdb independently ran MiXCR on the RT-PCR reads; one entry per CDR3 protein. The data contain hundreds of thousands of distinct CDR3 sequences, less than 10% of them singletons. The sequencing here drew on PBMCs from blood, taken roughly 24 months after vaccination. All receptors come from a man aged 45-69 years who received an inactivated influenza vaccine. Both conserved end residues are part of each CDR3. For some rows the clone size is stated as once, few or many, or as a class when expanded; others skip it.

V	size	J	length	CDR3
TRBV7-9	few	TRBJ1-5	13	CASSLTGQGPQHF
TRBV6-1	many	TRBJ2-7	13	CASRVLGGPEQYF
TRBV3-1	-	TRBJ1-3	16	CASSHLSRSSGNTIYF
TRBV11-2	many	TRBJ1-1	15	CASSLAGGLNTEAFF
TRBV3-1	few	TRBJ2-5	14	CASRRTGYQETQYF
TRBV10-2	few	TRBJ2-1	15	CASSSWPQGIGEQFF
TRBV9	-	TRBJ2-1	11	CASSVYDEQFF
TRBV6-4	-	TRBJ2-2	13	CASSEQDTGELFF
TRBV10-3	-	TRBJ2-5	16	CAISDRRSTVQETQYF
TRBV5-8	many	TRBJ2-3	15	CASWVRIQNTDTQYF
TRBV12-3/TRBV12-4	-	TRBJ2-3	17	CASSAPPGLADTDTQYF
TRBV6-2/TRBV6-3	few	TRBJ1-1	16	CASSSSRQGFGTEAFF
TRBV6-1	-	TRBJ1-6	15	CASSRQGSSGSPLHF
TRBV7-9	-	TRBJ1-1	15	CASSLFRGMNTEAFF
TRBV4-1	many	TRBJ2-1	14	CASSQQDRVNEQFF
TRBV7-2	few	TRBJ2-7	14	CASSFGTSGGEQYF
TRBV6-1	few	TRBJ2-7	14	CASKTHLSSDEQYF
TRBV5-5	many	TRBJ2-6	15	CASGRQGSGANVLTF
TRBV2	few	TRBJ1-2	13	CASRWGRDDGYTF
TRBV4-1	many	TRBJ1-2	16	CASSQSQQGRGYGYTF
TRBV9	-	TRBJ2-4	16	CASSPRTSFGRDIQYF
TRBV20-1	-	TRBJ2-3	17	CSATPYERAGFGDTQYF
TRBV4-1	once	TRBJ2-3	15	CASSQSSIGADTQYF
TRBV4-1	many	TRBJ1-2	16	CASSQVDDSGNYGYTF
TRBV6-2/TRBV6-3	-	TRBJ1-2	12	CASSPLGSGYTF
TRBV27	many	TRBJ2-7	15	CASSRQGRGSYEQYF
TRBV24-1	many	TRBJ1-2	14	CATSDPHSRYGYTF
TRBV10-3	-	TRBJ2-5	14	CAISETGGQETQYF
TRBV5-1	few	TRBJ2-3	15	CASSSDSGFPDTQYF
TRBV6-5	few	TRBJ2-7	18	CASSYSIGGGLATLEQYF
TRBV5-1	many	TRBJ2-2	15	CASKTSVGRTGELFF
TRBV10-3	many	TRBJ2-5	14	CAISEGGYQETQYF
TRBV7-8	many	TRBJ1-1	12	CASSLARRTAFF
TRBV29-1	many	TRBJ2-2	12	CSVEKGTGELFF
TRBV7-2	few	TRBJ2-5	16	CASSKQGASVGETQYF
TRBV29-1	many	TRBJ2-3	14	CSVAQGASIDTQYF
TRBV12-3/TRBV12-4	many	TRBJ1-2	14	CASSLAGQGFAYTF
TRBV4-1	-	TRBJ2-3	15	CASSQLGTSADTQYF
TRBV12-3/TRBV12-4	-	TRBJ2-7	15	CASSLMGLAASEQYF
TRBV5-6	-	TRBJ2-1	14	CASSPALYYNEQFF
TRBV5-6	many	TRBJ1-1	14	CASSLATLNTEAFF
TRBV5-1	few	TRBJ2-1	17	CASSPGGGPSSYNEQFF
TRBV20-1	-	TRBJ2-3	15	CSARDFRGGTDTQYF
TRBV11-3	-	TRBJ2-3	13	CASKPTDTDTQYF
TRBV6-2/TRBV6-3	many	TRBJ2-2	14	CASRDDSNTGELFF
TRBV5-1	many	TRBJ1-1	14	CASSPRMFGTEAFF
TRBV5-5	few	TRBJ2-3	15	CASSQLDGRTDTQYF
TRBV6-6	many	TRBJ2-5	11	CASSYYKTQYF